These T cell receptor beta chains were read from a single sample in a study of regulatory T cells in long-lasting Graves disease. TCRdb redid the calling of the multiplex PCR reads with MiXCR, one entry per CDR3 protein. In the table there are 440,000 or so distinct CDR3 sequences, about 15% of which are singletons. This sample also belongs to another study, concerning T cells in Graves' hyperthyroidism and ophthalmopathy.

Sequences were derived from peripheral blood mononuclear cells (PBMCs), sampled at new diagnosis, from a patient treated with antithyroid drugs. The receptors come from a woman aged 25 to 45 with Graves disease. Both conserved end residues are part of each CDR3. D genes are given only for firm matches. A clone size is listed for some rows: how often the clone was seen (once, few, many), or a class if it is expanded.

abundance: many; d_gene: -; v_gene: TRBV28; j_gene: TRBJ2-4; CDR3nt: TGTGCCAGCAGTGGGGGGTACCGATCTTACTTC; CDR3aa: CASSGGYRSYF
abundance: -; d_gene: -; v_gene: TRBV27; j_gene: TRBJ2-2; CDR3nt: TGTGCCAGCAGTCCTTCGAGCGGGCTTGGGGTTGGTCGCACCGGGGAGCTGTTTTTT; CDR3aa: CASSPSSGLGVGRTGELFF
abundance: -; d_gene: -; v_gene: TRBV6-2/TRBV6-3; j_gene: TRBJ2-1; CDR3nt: TGTGCCAGCAGTCATCAGTCAGGGTACGGGGGCTCCTACAATGAGCAGTTCTTC; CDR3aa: CASSHQSGYGGSYNEQFF
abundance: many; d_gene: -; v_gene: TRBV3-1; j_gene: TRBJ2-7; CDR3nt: TGTGCCAGCAGCCAAGACTGGGGGACTCCTTTACCCTACGAGCAGTACTTC; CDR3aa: CASSQDWGTPLPYEQYF
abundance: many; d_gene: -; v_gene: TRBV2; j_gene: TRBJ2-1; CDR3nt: TGTGCCAGCAGAGGAACTAGTTCTATCTGGGACAATGAGCAGTTCTTC; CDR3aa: CASRGTSSIWDNEQFF
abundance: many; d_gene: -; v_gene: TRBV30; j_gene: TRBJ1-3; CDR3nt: TGTGCCTGGAGTGTCCAGATCGGAAACACCATATATTTT; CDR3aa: CAWSVQIGNTIYF
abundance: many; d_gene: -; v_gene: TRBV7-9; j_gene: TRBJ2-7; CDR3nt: TGTGCCAGCAGCTCAGATCCGGGCGAGCAGTACTTC; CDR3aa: CASSSDPGEQYF
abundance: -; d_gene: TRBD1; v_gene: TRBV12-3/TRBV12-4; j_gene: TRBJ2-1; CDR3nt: TGTGCCAGCAGTTTGGGACAGCAGTACAATGAGCAGTTCTTT; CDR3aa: CASSLGQQYNEQFF
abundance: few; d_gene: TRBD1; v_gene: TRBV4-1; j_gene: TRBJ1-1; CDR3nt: TGCGCCAGCAGCCAGTCGGGATGGGCGGAGGACCTGGGACAGGTGAACACTGAAGCTTTCTTT; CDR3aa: CASSQSGWAEDLGQVNTEAFF
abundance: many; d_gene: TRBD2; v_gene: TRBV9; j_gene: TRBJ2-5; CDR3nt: TGTGCCAGCAGCGTAGGGGGACTAGTGTCACGAGAGACCCAGTACTTC; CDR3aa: CASSVGGLVSRETQYF
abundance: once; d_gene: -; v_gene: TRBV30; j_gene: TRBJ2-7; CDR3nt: TGTGCCTGGAGTAGGGCCTGGGAGCAGTACTTC; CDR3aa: CAWSRAWEQYF
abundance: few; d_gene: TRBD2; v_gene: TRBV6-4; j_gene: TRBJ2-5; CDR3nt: TGTGCCAGCAGTGACTCGAGCGGGAGGAACAAAGAGACCCAGTACTTC; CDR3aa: CASSDSSGRNKETQYF
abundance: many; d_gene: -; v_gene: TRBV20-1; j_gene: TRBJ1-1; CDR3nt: TGCAGTGCTAGAGATCCCGCTGACGAAGCTTTCTTT; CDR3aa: CSARDPADEAFF
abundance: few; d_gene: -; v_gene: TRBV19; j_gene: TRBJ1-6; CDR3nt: TGTGCCAGTAGTGTTCGGGACTTTAATTCACCCCTCCACTTT; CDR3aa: CASSVRDFNSPLHF
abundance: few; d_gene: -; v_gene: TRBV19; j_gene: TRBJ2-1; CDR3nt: TGTGCCAGTAGTCGGCTGGGCAGGGGCAATGAGCAGTTCTTC; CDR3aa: CASSRLGRGNEQFF
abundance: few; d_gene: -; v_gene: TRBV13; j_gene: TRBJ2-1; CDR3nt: TGTGCCAGCAGCTCAGCCCGGGACCACTACAATGAGCAGTTCTTC; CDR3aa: CASSSARDHYNEQFF
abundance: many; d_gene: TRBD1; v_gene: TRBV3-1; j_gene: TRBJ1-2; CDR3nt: TGTGCCAGCACCACGGGACAGGTTGGCTACACCTTC; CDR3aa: CASTTGQVGYTF
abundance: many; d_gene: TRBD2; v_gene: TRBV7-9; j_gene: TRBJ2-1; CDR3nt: TGTGCCAGCAGCTCAACTAGCGGGGTCGGAGGGGTATACAATGAGCAGTTCTTC; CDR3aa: CASSSTSGVGGVYNEQFF
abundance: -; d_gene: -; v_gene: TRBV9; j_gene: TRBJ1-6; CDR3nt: TGTGCCAGCAGCGTAGCGGGGGGCGGGTATAATTCACCCCTCCACTTT; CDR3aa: CASSVAGGGYNSPLHF
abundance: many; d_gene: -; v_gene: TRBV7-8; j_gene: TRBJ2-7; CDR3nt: TGTGCCAGCAGCTTAGTCGGACCGATCTACGAGCAGTACTTC; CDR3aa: CASSLVGPIYEQYF
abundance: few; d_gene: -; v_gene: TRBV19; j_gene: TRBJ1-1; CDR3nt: TGTGCCACGTCGCAGGGGCTGGCGTCGACTGAAGCTTTCTTT; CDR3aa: CATSQGLASTEAFF
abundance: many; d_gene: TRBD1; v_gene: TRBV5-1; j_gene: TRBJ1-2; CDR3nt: TGCGCCAGCAGCTTGCCCGGGACAGTACGAGGCTACACCTTC; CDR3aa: CASSLPGTVRGYTF
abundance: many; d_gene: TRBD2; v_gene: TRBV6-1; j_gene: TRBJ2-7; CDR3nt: TGTGCCAGCAGTCGACTCGGACTAGCGGGGACTACGTCTTCGTACGAGCAGTACTTC; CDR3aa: CASSRLGLAGTTSSYEQYF
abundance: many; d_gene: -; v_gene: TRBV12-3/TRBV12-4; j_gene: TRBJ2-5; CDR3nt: TGTGCCAGCAGTTTAGAGGGGACCCAGTACTTC; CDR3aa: CASSLEGTQYF
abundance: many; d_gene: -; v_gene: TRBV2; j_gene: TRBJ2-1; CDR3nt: TGTGCCGGGGAACGGGACAATGAGCAGTTCTTC; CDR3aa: CAGERDNEQFF
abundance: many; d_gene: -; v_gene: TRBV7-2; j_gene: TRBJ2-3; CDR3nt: TGTGCCAGCAGCTTAGAAGCTAGTTCCCGGGCAGATACGCAGTATTTT; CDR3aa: CASSLEASSRADTQYF
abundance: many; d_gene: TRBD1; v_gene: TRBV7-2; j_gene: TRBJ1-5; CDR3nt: TGTGCCAGCAGTCATCAGGGGGCTCAGCCCCAGCATTTT; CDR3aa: CASSHQGAQPQHF
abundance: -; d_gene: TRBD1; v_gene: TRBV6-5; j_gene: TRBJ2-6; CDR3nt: TGTGCCAGCAGTTACACAGGGGTAGGGGCCAACGTCCTGACTTTC; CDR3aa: CASSYTGVGANVLTF
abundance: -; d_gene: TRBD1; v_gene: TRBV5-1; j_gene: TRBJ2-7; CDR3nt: TGCGCCAGCAGCTTAGGACAGGGCGTGGGGTACGAGCAGTACTTC; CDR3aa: CASSLGQGVGYEQYF